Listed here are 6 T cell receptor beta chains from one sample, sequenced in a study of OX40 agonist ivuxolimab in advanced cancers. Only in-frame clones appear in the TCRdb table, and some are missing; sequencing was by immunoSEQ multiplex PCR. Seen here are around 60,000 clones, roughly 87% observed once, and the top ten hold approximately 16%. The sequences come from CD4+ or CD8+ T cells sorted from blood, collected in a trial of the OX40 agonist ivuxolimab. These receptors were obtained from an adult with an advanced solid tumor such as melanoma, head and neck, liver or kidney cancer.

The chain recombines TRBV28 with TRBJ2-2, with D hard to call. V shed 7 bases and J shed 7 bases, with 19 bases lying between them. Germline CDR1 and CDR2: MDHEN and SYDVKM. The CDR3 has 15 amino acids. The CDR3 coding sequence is TGTGCCAGCACCAGCAACTACGCCGGCATCGGGGAGCTGTTTTTT. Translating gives CASTSNYAGIGELFF.

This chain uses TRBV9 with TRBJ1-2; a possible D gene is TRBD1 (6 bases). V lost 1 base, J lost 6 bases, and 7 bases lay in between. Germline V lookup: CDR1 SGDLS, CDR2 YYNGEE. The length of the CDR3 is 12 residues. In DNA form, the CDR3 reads TGTGCCAGCAGCGTAACAGGGCATGGCTACACCTTC. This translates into CASSVTGHGYTF.

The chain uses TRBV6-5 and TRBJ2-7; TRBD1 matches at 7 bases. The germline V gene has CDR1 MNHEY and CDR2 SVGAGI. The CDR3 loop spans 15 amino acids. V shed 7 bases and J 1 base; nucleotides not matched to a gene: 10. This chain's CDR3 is CASNKQGPTSYEQYF. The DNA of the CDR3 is TGTGCCAGCAATAAACAGGGGCCCACATCCTACGAGCAGTACTTC.

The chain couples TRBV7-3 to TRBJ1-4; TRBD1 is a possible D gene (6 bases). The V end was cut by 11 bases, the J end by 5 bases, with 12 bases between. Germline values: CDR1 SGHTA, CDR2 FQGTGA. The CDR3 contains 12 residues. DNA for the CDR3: TGTGCCGCGGGGACAAGGAATGAAAAACTGTTTTTT. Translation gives CAAGTRNEKLFF.

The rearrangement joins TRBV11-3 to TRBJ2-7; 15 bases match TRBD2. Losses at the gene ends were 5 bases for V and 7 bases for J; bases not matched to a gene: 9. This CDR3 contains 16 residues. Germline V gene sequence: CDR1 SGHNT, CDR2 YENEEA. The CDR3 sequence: CASSQGLAGGVGEQYF. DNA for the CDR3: TGTGCCAGCAGCCAGGGACTAGCGGGAGGCGTAGGTGAGCAGTACTTC.

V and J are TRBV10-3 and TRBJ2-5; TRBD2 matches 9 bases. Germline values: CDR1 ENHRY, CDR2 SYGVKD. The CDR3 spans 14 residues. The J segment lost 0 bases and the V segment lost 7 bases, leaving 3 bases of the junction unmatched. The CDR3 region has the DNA TGTGCCATCAACCAGCGGGAGGACCAAGAGACCCAGTACTTC. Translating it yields CAINQREDQETQYF.